The 25 T cell receptor beta chains presented below share a single source sample, sequenced in a study of shared clonotypes between healthy human individuals. Sequenced by immunoSEQ multiplex PCR; TCRdb stores in-frame clones only, minus some. This sample yields fewer than 400,000 clones, of which approximately 79% are seen a single time; around 10% belongs to the top ten. Sequencing input: memory CD4+ T cells sorted from blood. The sample's subset: CD45RA-negative fraction. All receptors derive from a young man in good health.

The CDR3 DNA reads as TGCAGCGGAGTGGGACAGGGCATCGCCTACACCTTC. It codes for CSGVGQGIAYTF. The chain joins TRBV29-1 to TRBJ1-2; TRBD1 agrees at 9 bases. Losses at the gene ends were 7 bases for V and 10 bases for J; bases not matched to a gene: 10. The germline V gene has CDR1 SQVTM and CDR2 ANQGSEA. The CDR3 contains 12 residues.

V and J are TRBV27 and TRBJ2-2; 7 bases fit TRBD2. J was trimmed by 1 base and V by 2 bases; bases with no gene match: 4. This CDR3 is built from 16 residues. Germline V gene sequence: CDR1 MNHEY, CDR2 SMNVEV (reference sequence). Written as DNA, the CDR3 is TGTGCCAGCAGTTTAGTTTTAGCGGGGAACACCGGGGAGCTGTTTTTT. Translating gives CASSLVLAGNTGELFF.

A few counts support this clone. The chain combines TRBV7-2 with TRBJ1-1, with a tentative D call TRBD1 (5 bases). Between the trimmed V and J ends, which lost 5 bases and 0 bases, there was a span of 10 bases. Germline V CDR1 and CDR2: SGHTA, FQGNSA. CDR3 length: 14 amino acids. This CDR3 is CASSRGVVNTEAFF. The CDR3 DNA follows: TGTGCCAGCAGCCGAGGGGTCGTGAACACTGAAGCTTTCTTT.

This clone has just a few counts. The chain couples TRBV28 to TRBJ2-3, with D possibly TRBD1 on 5 matching bases. In germline, CDR1 is MDHEN, CDR2 SYDVKM. The CDR3 covers 17 residues. Trimming left V 6 bases short and J 6 bases short, with 25 bases between. The CDR3 here is CASSRTSRAFIGDTQYF. In DNA form, the CDR3 reads TGTGCCAGCAGCCGGACGAGCAGGGCTTTCATTGGGGATACGCAGTATTTT.

The V gene is TRBV5-5, the J gene TRBJ1-2; D perhaps matches TRBD1 (6 bases). V lost 1 base and J 8 bases, leaving 15 bases between the germline ends. The CDR3 runs to 14 residues. Germline lookup yields CDR1 SGHKS and CDR2 YYEKEE (reference sequence). Here the CDR3 reads CASSLSRPGDGYTF. CDR3 coding DNA: TGTGCCAGCAGCTTGAGTCGGCCAGGGGACGGCTACACCTTC.

The genes are TRBV7-6 and TRBJ2-5; 10 bases fit TRBD2. V lost 5 bases, J lost 5 bases, and 14 bases stayed unmatched. This CDR3 comprises 17 residues. Germline lookup yields CDR1 SGHVS and CDR2 FNYEAQ. In DNA form, the CDR3 reads TGTGCCAGCAGCCCCAGGATTCAGTCTAGCGGGAGTGAGACCCAGTACTTC. It encodes CASSPRIQSSGSETQYF.

The genes are TRBV11-1 and TRBJ2-7; TRBD2 matches at 12 bases. The germline CDR1 and CDR2 sequences are SGHAT and FQDESV (reference sequence). The CDR3 runs to 15 residues. J gave up 5 bases and V 6 bases, and 8 bases lay outside the gene matches. Written as DNA, the CDR3 is TGTGCCAGCAGTCCACTAGCGGGGGGAAGCAACGAGCAGTACTTC. Encoded protein: CASSPLAGGSNEQYF.

The CDR3 DNA follows: TGTGCCAGCAGGATCGGCCCCACCAACCAGCCCCAGCATTTT. It is translated as CASRIGPTNQPQHF. The chain carries TRBV6-1 and TRBJ1-5; D gene unclear. Trimming pared 6 bases from V and 7 bases from J, leaving 16 bases between. CDR1 and CDR2 from the germline V gene are MNHNS and SASEGT. CDR3 length: 14 residues.

The DNA of the CDR3 is TGTGCTAGTGTCCAGGGTTCCGGCACAGATACGCAGTATTTT. Protein sequence: CASVQGSGTDTQYF. The chain is built from TRBV12-5 and TRBJ2-3; weak D call: TRBD1 (5 bases). The CDR3 has 14 amino acids. Germline CDR1 LGHNT, CDR2 FRNRAP. Deletions cut 7 bases from V and 1 base from J, with 12 bases between.

This clone was detected a few times. The chain links TRBV19 to TRBJ2-5, with 9 bases lining up with TRBD1. Trimming cost V 1 base and J 7 bases; bases outside gene matches: 10. Germline CDR1 LNHDA, CDR2 SQIVND (reference sequence). There are 16 residues in the CDR3. The CDR3 is CASSIGGTGTKRTQYF. As DNA, the CDR3 is TGTGCCAGTAGTATAGGGGGGACAGGGACGAAGAGGACCCAGTACTTC.

The gene calls are TRBV29-1 and TRBJ1-2; the D gene is possibly TRBD1 (6 bases). Germline V gene data show CDR1 as SQVTM and CDR2 as ANQGSEA. The CDR3 runs 12 residues. V dropped 6 bases and J dropped 6 bases, with 14 bases sitting between them. CDR3: CSVQGHQDGYTF. As DNA, the CDR3 is TGCAGCGTCCAGGGACATCAGGATGGCTACACCTTC.

Regarding this clone: Sequence at one end of the junction differs from germline and may be a read error. The chain has TRBV18 and TRBJ1-2; TRBD1 matches at 11 bases. This CDR3 has 12 amino acids. Germline CDR1 is KGHSH and CDR2 is LQKENI. The DNA of the CDR3 is TGTGCCAGCTCACCGGAAGGGACAGGGGGGGCCTTC. Its protein product is CASSPEGTGGAF.

V usage is TRBV5-4 and J usage is TRBJ2-5, with D perhaps TRBD1 or TRBD2 (5 bases each). The J call may be incorrect, as the DNA end agrees better with TRBJ2-7. The CDR3 covers 15 residues. In germline, CDR1 is SGHNT, CDR2 YYREEE (reference sequence). CDR3 amino acids: CASSAPGPLSYEQYF. Written as DNA, the CDR3 is TGTGCCAGCAGCGCACCGGGACCGCTCTCCTACGAGCAGTACTTC.

The J gene is TRBJ2-7, the V gene TRBV21-1; the DNA was not compared with TRBD1, the D call given in the table. TRBV21-1 is marked as a pseudogene. The CDR3 loop spans 14 amino acids. CDR3 DNA sequence: TGTGCCAGCAGCAATTCAGGGGCCTTGGGGGAGCAGTACTTC. This sequence encodes CASSNSGALGEQYF.

The chain combines TRBV2 with TRBJ1-1, with 7 bases fitting TRBD1. CDR1 SNHLY and CDR2 FYNNEI come from the germline V gene. This CDR3 has 15 residues. With V trimmed by 6 bases and J by 5 bases, 12 bases remained unmatched. The CDR3 spells CASRLQGIEGTEAFF. DNA of the CDR3: TGTGCCAGCAGATTACAGGGGATTGAGGGAACTGAAGCTTTCTTT.

The V gene is TRBV11-2, the J gene TRBJ2-3, with no clear D. V was pared by 0 bases and J by 4 bases, with 8 bases between. Looked up from germline, CDR1 is SGHAT and CDR2 is FQNNGV. The CDR3 extends over 14 amino acids. CDR3 sequence: CASSLDQFSDTQYF. As DNA, the CDR3 is TGTGCCAGCAGCTTAGATCAGTTTTCAGATACGCAGTATTTT.

With respect to this clone: Other nucleotide sequences in the sample specify the same CDR3. This chain connects TRBV5-1 to TRBJ2-3; 7 bases are shared with TRBD1. The CDR3 runs 15 residues. Trimming cost V 4 bases and J 1 base; bases outside gene matches: 6. CDR1 and CDR2 (germline): SGHRS, YFSETQ. The CDR3 nucleotides are TGCGCCAGCAGCCTTAGGGGGCTTGGCACAGATACGCAGTATTTT. Translating gives CASSLRGLGTDTQYF. Filled out from reference TRBV5-1 and TRBJ2-3, the complete variable domain reads KAGVTQTPRYLIKTRGQQVTLSCSPISGHRSVSWYQQTPGQGLQFLFEYFSETQRNKGNFPGRFSGRQFSNSRSEMNVSTLELGDSALYLCASSLRGLGTDTQYFGPGTRLTVL.

As for this clone: Additional DNA sequences in this sample encode the identical CDR3. The CDR3: CASSSDSYYGYTF. Here the CDR3 DNA reads TGCGCCAGCAGTTCCGACAGTTACTATGGCTACACCTTC. V gene TRBV5-1 combines with J gene TRBJ1-2; a weak D match, TRBD1 (5 bases). V was pared by 5 bases and J by 3 bases, with 11 bases between. CDR3 length: 13 residues. Per germline, CDR1 SGHRS and CDR2 YFSETQ.

This rearrangement joins TRBV9 to TRBJ2-7, with D possibly being TRBD1 (5 bases). V was pared by 4 bases and J by 8 bases, with 25 bases between. The CDR3 consists of 16 residues. CDR1 is SGDLS and CDR2 is YYNGEE in the germline V gene. The CDR3 region has the DNA TGTGCCAGCAGCCCCCTCCCGCTCCAGGACGACAGAAAGCAGTACTTC. It codes for CASSPLPLQDDRKQYF.

The J gene is TRBJ2-2, the V gene TRBV18; D is unclear. The CDR3 is 13 amino acids. Germline V gene data show CDR1 as KGHSH and CDR2 as LQKENI. V shed 6 bases and J shed 4 bases, with 9 bases lying between them. The CDR3 region has the DNA TGTGCCAGCTCCCGGCACTCCACCGGGGAGCTGTTTTTT. Its protein is CASSRHSTGELFF. Supplemented by reference TRBV18 and TRBJ2-2, the full variable domain reads NAGVMQNPRHLVRRRGQEARLRCSPMKGHSHVYWYRQLPEEGLKFMVYLQKENIIDESGMPKERFSAEFPKEGPSILRIQQVVRGDSAAYFCASSRHSTGELFFGEGSRLTVL.

The rearrangement joins TRBV5-1 to TRBJ2-1; D perhaps matches TRBD2 (6 bases). The CDR3 consists of 20 residues. Germline V lookup: CDR1 SGHRS, CDR2 YFSETQ. Deletions cut 6 bases from V and 2 bases from J, with 30 bases between. CDR3 sequence (DNA): TGCGCCAGCACTGGACTATTCCGGGACTCTAACCGAAGACCCTACAATGAGCAGTTCTTC. Amino acids: CASTGLFRDSNRRPYNEQFF.

J is TRBJ2-7 and V is TRBV7-2; D is uncertain. This CDR3 comprises 13 residues. Germline assignment: CDR1 SGHTA and CDR2 FQGNSA. The V gene lost 3 bases and the J gene lost 1 base, with 7 bases spanning the gap. In DNA form, the CDR3 reads TGTGCCAGCAGCTTCACCGGTTCCTACGAGCAGTACTTC. It translates to CASSFTGSYEQYF. The variable domain in full, with the rest retrieved from reference TRBV7-2 and TRBJ2-7, is GAGVSQSPSNKVTEKGKDVELRCDPISGHTALYWYRQSLGQGLEFLIYFQGNSAPDKSGLPSDRFSAERTGGSVSTLTIQRTQQEDSAVYLCASSFTGSYEQYFGPGTRLTVT.

The chain combines TRBV4-2 with TRBJ2-7; 10 bases map to TRBD1. The V gene end was trimmed by 4 bases and the J gene end by 2 bases; junction bases not matched to a gene: 2. This CDR3 comprises 14 residues. Germline assignment: CDR1 LGHNA and CDR2 YNFKEQ. The CDR3, as DNA: TGTGCCAGCAGCCCCGGGACAGGGGCCTACGAGCAGTACTTC. Protein product: CASSPGTGAYEQYF.

The sample holds one count of this clone. J is TRBJ2-1 and V is TRBV7-9, with TRBD2 matching over 12 bases. The CDR3 is 15 amino acids. The germline CDR1 and CDR2 sequences are SEHNR and FQNEAQ (reference sequence). Trimming cost V 2 bases and J 9 bases; bases outside gene matches: 5. In DNA form, the CDR3 reads TGTGCCAGCAGCTTAACTAGCGGGAGGTTTAGTGAGCAGTTCTTC. Translation gives CASSLTSGRFSEQFF.

The chain is built from TRBV11-2 and TRBJ1-4; 9 bases align to TRBD1. Trimming at V came to 5 bases and at J to 8 bases, leaving 6 bases not matched to a gene. This CDR3 contains 14 residues. Germline values: CDR1 SGHAT, CDR2 FQNNGV. Written as DNA, the CDR3 is TGTGCCAGCAGCCCCTGGACAGGGGAGGAAAAACTGTTTTTT. This codes for CASSPWTGEEKLFF. Filled out from reference TRBV11-2 and TRBJ1-4, the complete variable domain reads EAGVAQSPRYKIIEKRQSVAFWCNPISGHATLYWYQQILGQGPKLLIQFQNNGVVDDSQLPKDRFSAERLKGVDSTLKIQPAKLEDSAVYLCASSPWTGEEKLFFGSGTQLSVL.